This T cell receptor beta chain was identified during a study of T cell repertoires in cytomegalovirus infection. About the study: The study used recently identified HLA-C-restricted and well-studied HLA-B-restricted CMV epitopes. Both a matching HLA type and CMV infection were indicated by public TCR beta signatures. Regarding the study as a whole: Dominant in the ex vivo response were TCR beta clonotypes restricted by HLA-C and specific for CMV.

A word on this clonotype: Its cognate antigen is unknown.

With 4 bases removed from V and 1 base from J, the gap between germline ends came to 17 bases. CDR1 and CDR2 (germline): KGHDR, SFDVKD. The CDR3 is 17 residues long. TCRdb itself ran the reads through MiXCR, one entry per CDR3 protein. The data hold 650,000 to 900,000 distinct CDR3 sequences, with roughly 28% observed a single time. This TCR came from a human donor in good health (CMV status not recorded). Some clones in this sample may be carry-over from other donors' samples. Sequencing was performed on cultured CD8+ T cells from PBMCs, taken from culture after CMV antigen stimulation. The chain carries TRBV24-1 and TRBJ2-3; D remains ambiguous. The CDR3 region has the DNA TGTGCCACCAGTGACCGCCGCCAGGAGCTGGGCACAGATACGCAGTATTTT. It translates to CATSDRRQELGTDTQYF.